The 23 T cell receptor beta chains given below trace back to one sample, sequenced in a study of T cell responses to AZD1222 COVID-19 vaccine. Libraries were prepared by immunoSEQ multiplex PCR; TCRdb keeps only in-frame clonotypes and omits some of them. The sample holds about 140,000 clones, around 90% seen once. The sequenced sample was peripheral blood, obtained 28 days after the second AZD1222 dose. The receptor source for this set is an adult who received the AZD1222 COVID-19 vaccine.

The gene calls are TRBV7-8 and TRBJ2-1; perhaps TRBD1 as D (8 bases). Trimming took 2 bases from V and 4 from J, leaving 18 bases between them. Germline lookup yields CDR1 SGHVS and CDR2 FQNEAQ. The CDR3 covers 17 residues. The CDR3, as DNA: TGTGCCAGCAGCTTAAGCGGGACAGGAGGATTTTACAATGAGCAGTTCTTC. Protein product: CASSLSGTGGFYNEQFF.

As to this clone: This CDR3 fails to terminate in the conserved phenylalanine or tryptophan, so it likely reflects a read error. The DNA is omitted, as the CDR3 cannot be located on it reliably, and the CDR3 follows TCRdb's listing. The chain employs TRBV28 and TRBJ1-1. Germline V gene lookup returns CDR1 MDHEN and CDR2 SYDVKM. The CDR3 length equals 13 residues, ends included. CDR3 in amino acids: CASSLGSEYKQWR.

This chain links TRBV5-5 with TRBJ2-1; TRBD1 matches 7 bases. J gave up 4 bases and V 5 bases, and 12 bases lay outside the gene matches. CDR3 length: 16 residues. The germline V gene encodes CDR1 SGHKS and CDR2 YYEKEE (reference sequence). CDR3 sequence reads: CASSRTGTEVYNEQFF. In DNA form, the CDR3 reads TGTGCCAGCAGTCGTACCGGGACAGAAGTTTACAATGAGCAGTTCTTC.

This clone showed up just once. The genes are TRBV10-3 and TRBJ1-6; D possibly corresponds to TRBD1 (5 bases). This CDR3 spans 13 amino acids. In germline, CDR1 is ENHRY, CDR2 SYGVKD. V was cut by 10 bases and J by 6 bases, with 13 bases left in between. Here the CDR3 reads CATRTRINSPLHF. In nucleotides, the CDR3 is TGTGCCACCCGGACACGGATTAATTCACCCCTCCACTTT.

This clone was recorded only once. The rearrangement uses TRBV19 and TRBJ2-3, with D perhaps being TRBD1 or TRBD2 (5 bases each). CDR1 and CDR2 from the germline V gene are LNHDA and SQIVND (reference sequence). The V end lost 3 bases, the J end lost 0 bases, and 16 bases lay between the germline ends. The CDR3 contains 17 residues. CDR3 sequence (DNA): TGTGCCAGTAGTATTAGACCCGGGACCTCGAGCACAGATACGCAGTATTTT. It encodes CASSIRPGTSSTDTQYF.

The chain couples TRBV6-2 or TRBV6-3 to TRBJ2-3, with 8 bases identical to TRBD2. This CDR3 is built from 15 residues. The V gene end was trimmed by 0 bases and the J gene end by 4 bases; junction bases not matched to a gene: 3. Germline values: CDR1 MNHEY, CDR2 SVGEGT. CDR3 amino acids: CASSYSRLASDTQYF. The CDR3 nucleotides read TGTGCCAGCAGTTACTCGAGACTAGCGTCAGATACGCAGTATTTT.

The chain employs TRBV3-1 (or the pseudogene TRBV3-2) and TRBJ1-1; 7 bases match TRBD1. Germline CDR1 reads LGHDT; CDR2 reads YNNKEL (reference sequence). V dropped 4 bases and J dropped 1; count of bases not matched to a gene: 6. The CDR3 length is 15 residues. CDR3 region: CASSPRQGRNTEAFF. In nucleotides, the CDR3 is TGTGCCAGCAGCCCGCGACAGGGAAGGAACACTGAAGCTTTCTTT.

The J gene is TRBJ2-1, the V gene TRBV19; D is unclear. CDR3 size: 15 residues. Germline V gives CDR1 LNHDA, CDR2 SQIVND (reference sequence). V lost 8 bases and J 6 bases, leaving 20 bases between the germline ends. The CDR3 reads CASQALPVPTNEQFF. In DNA, the CDR3 is TGTGCCAGTCAAGCCCTCCCAGTTCCGACCAATGAGCAGTTCTTC.

Only one count was recorded for this clone. The chain combines TRBV27 with TRBJ2-1; TRBD1 aligns across 9 bases. The J segment lost 7 bases and the V segment lost 6 bases, leaving 10 bases of the junction unmatched. The CDR3 has 15 amino acids. Germline CDR1 is MNHEY and CDR2 is SMNVEV (reference sequence). The CDR3 reads CASSSTGTGWNEQFF. The CDR3 bases are TGTGCCAGCAGCTCTACCGGGACAGGGTGGAATGAGCAGTTCTTC.

The chain employs TRBV7-2 and TRBJ2-3; possibly TRBD1 or TRBD2 for D (5 bases each). CDR3 length: 15 amino acids. Germline V gives CDR1 SGHTA, CDR2 FQGNSA. Trimming cost V 1 base and J 4 bases, with 12 bases left between them. The CDR3 DNA reads as TGTGCCAGCAGCTTAGGTCGGGGCGCGTCAGATACGCAGTATTTT. Amino acids: CASSLGRGASDTQYF.

This clone appeared a single time. Other DNA sequences from this sample encode an identical CDR3 as well. The V call is TRBV20-1, the J call TRBJ2-1; no firm D call. Germline-derived CDR1 and CDR2 are DFQATT and SNEGSKA (reference sequence). This CDR3 has 10 amino acids. V lost 6 bases and J 4 bases, leaving 4 bases between the germline ends. CDR3 in DNA: TGCAGTGCAACTTACAATGAGCAGTTCTTC. Translation: CSATYNEQFF.

J is TRBJ1-3 and V is TRBV7-2; TRBD1 aligns across 8 bases. The CDR3 is made up of 16 amino acids. Germline lookup yields CDR1 SGHTA and CDR2 FQGNSA. The junction had 6 bases not matched to a gene; V was cut back by 3 bases and J by 2 bases. The CDR3 here is CASSFRQGLAGNTIYF. CDR3 sequence (DNA): TGTGCCAGCAGCTTCCGACAGGGGTTGGCTGGAAACACCATATATTTT.

The chain couples TRBV4-3 to TRBJ1-2, with D uncertain. CDR1 LGHNA and CDR2 YSLEER come from the germline V gene. The CDR3 spans 16 residues. Trimming left V 0 bases short and J 8 bases short, with 19 bases between. The CDR3 sequence is CASSQDPAWVTGGYTF. DNA for the CDR3: TGCGCCAGCAGCCAAGATCCGGCTTGGGTTACCGGCGGCTACACCTTC.

The V call is TRBV19, the J call TRBJ1-5; TRBD1 matches 7 bases. The germline V gene has CDR1 LNHDA and CDR2 SQIVND (reference sequence). The CDR3 totals 13 residues. Losses at the gene ends were 7 bases for V and 7 bases for J; bases not matched to a gene: 7. The chain's CDR3 is CASKRGPGQPQHF. The CDR3 DNA follows: TGTGCCAGTAAGAGGGGGCCAGGACAGCCCCAGCATTTT.

CDR3 in amino acids: CASNQASGGWSYEQYF. CDR3 DNA: TGTGCCAGCAACCAAGCCTCAGGGGGGTGGTCCTACGAGCAGTACTTC. This rearrangement joins TRBV9 to TRBJ2-7; D possibly corresponds to TRBD1 (7 bases). V lost 6 bases and J lost 1, with 20 bases in between. This CDR3 spans 16 amino acids. Germline V gene sequence: CDR1 SGDLS, CDR2 YYNGEE.

This chain connects TRBV7-2 to TRBJ1-5, with D possibly TRBD1 on 5 matching bases. This CDR3 is built from 13 residues. CDR1 is SGHTA and CDR2 is FQGNSA in the germline V gene. Between the trimmed V and J ends, which lost 4 bases and 6 bases, there was a span of 10 bases. The CDR3 DNA reads as TGTGCCAGCAGCTCCCGGGACGGTCAGCCCCAGCATTTT. Its protein product is CASSSRDGQPQHF. The entire variable domain, with the rest obtained from reference TRBV7-2 and TRBJ1-5, is as follows: GAGVSQSPSNKVTEKGKDVELRCDPISGHTALYWYRQSLGQGLEFLIYFQGNSAPDKSGLPSDRFSAERTGGSVSTLTIQRTQQEDSAVYLCASSSRDGQPQHFGDGTRLSIL.

The chain is built from TRBV19 and TRBJ2-7; 9 bases match TRBD1. After removal of 9 bases from V and 6 bases from J, the junction contained 3 bases not matched to a gene. Germline CDR1 reads LNHDA; CDR2 reads SQIVND (reference sequence). This CDR3 contains 11 residues. The CDR3 loop is CASTGGVEQYF. The CDR3 nucleotides read TGTGCCAGCACAGGGGGCGTCGAGCAGTACTTC.

This chain links TRBV2 with TRBJ1-4, with TRBD1 matching 8 bases. This CDR3 region has 14 residues. V was clipped by 7 bases and J by 7 bases; unmatched bases: 8. Germline CDR1 reads SNHLY; CDR2 reads FYNNEI. CDR3 bases: TGTGCCAGCACCCGGGGGACAGGAAGTGAAAAACTGTTTTTT. It yields the protein CASTRGTGSEKLFF.

V usage is TRBV7-2 and J usage is TRBJ1-5, with D tentatively TRBD1 (5 bases). The CDR3 runs 16 residues. The V gene's germline CDR1 is SGHTA and CDR2 FQGNSA. The V end lost 4 bases, the J end lost 1 base, and 14 bases lay between the germline ends. CDR3 sequence reads: CASSSGRLISNQPQHF. The DNA for the CDR3 is TGTGCCAGCAGCTCGGGACGGCTTATAAGCAATCAGCCCCAGCATTTT.

The rearrangement joins TRBV9 to TRBJ2-5, with TRBD2 matching 10 bases. Unmatched junction bases numbered 9, after V lost 4 bases and J lost 6 bases. Germline V gives CDR1 SGDLS, CDR2 YYNGEE. The CDR3 totals 15 residues. CDR3 in amino acids: CASSPDLAGAQTQYF. The DNA of the CDR3 is TGTGCCAGCAGCCCCGACCTAGCGGGAGCGCAGACCCAGTACTTC.

The chain links TRBV6-2 or TRBV6-3 to TRBJ1-5; D is perhaps TRBD1 (5 bases). Between the trimmed V and J ends, which lost 5 bases and 3 bases, there was a span of 11 bases. Germline V gives CDR1 MNHEY, CDR2 SVGEGT. This CDR3 comprises 14 residues. Here the CDR3 reads CASSVGTVNQPQHF. The CDR3 DNA reads as TGTGCCAGCAGTGTAGGGACGGTCAATCAGCCCCAGCATTTT.

The chain links TRBV7-2 to TRBJ2-1; TRBD2 might be the D (5 bases). Germline CDR1 and CDR2: SGHTA and FQGNSA. The CDR3 covers 14 residues. Trimming cost V 0 bases and J 10 bases, with 13 bases left between them. The CDR3 protein is CASSLASTLAEQFF. The CDR3 DNA reads TGTGCCAGCAGCTTAGCGTCGACCTTAGCGGAGCAGTTCTTC. Together with reference TRBV7-2 and TRBJ2-1, the CDR3 gives the full variable domain: GAGVSQSPSNKVTEKGKDVELRCDPISGHTALYWYRQSLGQGLEFLIYFQGNSAPDKSGLPSDRFSAERTGGSVSTLTIQRTQQEDSAVYLCASSLASTLAEQFFGPGTRLTVL.

The rearrangement joins TRBV5-6 to TRBJ2-2; 8 positions agree with TRBD2. CDR3 length: 15 residues. V dropped 4 bases and J dropped 3; count of bases not matched to a gene: 5. In germline, CDR1 is SGHDT, CDR2 YYEEEE. The CDR3 bases are TGTGCCAGCAGCCGGGGACTAGAGTACACCGGGGAGCTGTTTTTT. It encodes CASSRGLEYTGELFF.